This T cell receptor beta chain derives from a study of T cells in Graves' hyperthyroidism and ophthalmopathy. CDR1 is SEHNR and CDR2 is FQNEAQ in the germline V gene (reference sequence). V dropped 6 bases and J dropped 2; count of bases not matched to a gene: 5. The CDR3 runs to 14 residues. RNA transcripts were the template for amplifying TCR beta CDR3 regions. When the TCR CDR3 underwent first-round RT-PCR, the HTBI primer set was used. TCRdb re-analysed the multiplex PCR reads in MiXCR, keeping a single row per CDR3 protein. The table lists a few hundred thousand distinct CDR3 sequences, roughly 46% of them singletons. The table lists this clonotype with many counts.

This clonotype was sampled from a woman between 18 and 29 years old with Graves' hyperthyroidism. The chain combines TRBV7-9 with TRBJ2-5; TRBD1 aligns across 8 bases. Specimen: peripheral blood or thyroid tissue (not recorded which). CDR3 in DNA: TGTGCCAGCAGACCCGGGACAGGACAAGAGACCCAGTACTTC. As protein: CASRPGTGQETQYF.